This T cell receptor beta chain was documented in a study of immune cell composition in non-small cell lung cancer. Study-wide results and caveats: Tumour TCR-beta clonality showed no significant link to smoking pack-years. Tumour-associated clones >0.5% occurred in 30% to 35% of adenocarcinomas, approximately 74% of squamous.

V was shortened by 6 bases and J by 1 base, with 13 bases between the two germline ends. This CDR3 comprises 16 residues. CDR1 and CDR2 from the germline V gene are LNHDA and SQIVND (reference sequence). As regards this clone: Its antigen is unknown.

Sequencing was performed with immunoSEQ multiplex PCR; in TCRdb, only in-frame clones are kept and a portion is missing. This table holds about 1,800 clones, approximately 85% found once. Sequencing was carried out using lung tumor tissue. The source of this sequence is a human donor with non-small cell lung cancer. This chain links TRBV19 with TRBJ2-6; possibly TRBD2 for D (5 bases). CDR3 region: CASRARGVSGANVLTF. CDR3 in DNA: TGTGCCAGTAGGGCACGGGGTGTATCTGGGGCCAACGTCCTGACTTTC.